This TCR beta chain was identified during a study of T cells after yellow fever vaccination. General study points: A small proportion of clonotypes was detected in both the CD4 and CD8 compartments. After the booster, approximately 95% of CD4 and 75% to 90% of CD8 primary-response clones were re-detected. Weaker, the secondary response peaked sooner, at day 5 versus 15.

It was through 5'RACE template switching that TCR cDNA was made, with a universal primer site and UMIs added. A single record per CDR3 protein comes from TCRdb applying MiXCR to the 5' RACE reads. Of some 550,000 distinct CDR3 sequences in the sample, 15% to 20% are singletons; the top ten hold about 13%. Concerning this clonotype: Antigen specificity is unknown.

CDR1 and CDR2 from the germline V gene are SQVTM and ANQGSEA. The V gene end was trimmed by 5 bases and the J gene end by 5 bases; junction bases not matched to a gene: 6. The CDR3 is 13 residues long. This clonotype originated in a man aged 25-45 years who received the YFV17D yellow fever vaccine. The V and J genes are TRBV29-1 and TRBJ1-5, with TRBD1 matching 7 bases. Source: PBMCs, taken 15 days after the yellow fever booster vaccination. The CDR3 sequence is CSVTTGRDQPQHF. The CDR3, as DNA: TGCAGCGTTACGACAGGGCGCGATCAGCCCCAGCATTTT.